Included here is one TCR beta chain sequence, with context. Germline V gene lookup returns CDR1 SGDLS and CDR2 YYNGEE. This CDR3 is 15 amino acids long. Between the trimmed V and J ends, which lost 0 bases and 3 bases, there was a span of 10 bases. The repertoire was sequenced with immunoSEQ multiplex PCR; TCRdb's copy has only in-frame clones and lacks some. Of some 70,000 clones listed, nearly 90% were seen once; the top ten hold less than 3%. This sample is part of a study of blood T cell repertoires in COVID-19. The source material was peripheral blood. The origin of this receptor is a man in his 70s with active or convalescent COVID-19. This chain joins TRBV9 and TRBJ2-1; the D gene is possibly TRBD1 (5 bases). The CDR3 region is CASSVVGAIYNEQFF. DNA of the CDR3: TGTGCCAGCAGCGTAGTAGGGGCGATCTACAATGAGCAGTTCTTC.